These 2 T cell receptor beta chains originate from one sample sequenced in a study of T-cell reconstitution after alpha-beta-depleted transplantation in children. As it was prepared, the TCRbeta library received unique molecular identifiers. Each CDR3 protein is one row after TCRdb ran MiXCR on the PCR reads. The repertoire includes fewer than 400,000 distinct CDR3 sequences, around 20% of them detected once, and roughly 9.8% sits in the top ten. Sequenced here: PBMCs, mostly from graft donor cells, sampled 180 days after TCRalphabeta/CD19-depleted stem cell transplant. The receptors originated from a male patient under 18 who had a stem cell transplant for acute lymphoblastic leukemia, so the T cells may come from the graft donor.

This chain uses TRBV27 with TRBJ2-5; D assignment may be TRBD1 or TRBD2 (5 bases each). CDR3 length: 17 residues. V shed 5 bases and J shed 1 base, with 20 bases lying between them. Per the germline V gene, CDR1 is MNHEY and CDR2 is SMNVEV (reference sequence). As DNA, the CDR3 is TGTGCCAGCAGTCCAAGACAGACTATACCCCTCCAAGAGACCCAGTACTTC. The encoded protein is CASSPRQTIPLQETQYF.

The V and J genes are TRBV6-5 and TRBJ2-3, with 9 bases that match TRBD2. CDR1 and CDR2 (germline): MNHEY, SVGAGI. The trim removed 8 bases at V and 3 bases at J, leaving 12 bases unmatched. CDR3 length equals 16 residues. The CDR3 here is CASGFLAGVRTDTQYF. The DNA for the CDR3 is TGTGCCAGCGGTTTTTTAGCGGGAGTTCGTACAGATACGCAGTATTTT.